This TCR beta chain was captured in a study of OX40 agonist ivuxolimab in advanced cancers. Findings of the study overall: Undetermined was the antigen specificity of the expanded peripheral T cells.

The repertoire was sequenced with immunoSEQ multiplex PCR; TCRdb's copy has only in-frame clones and lacks some. The sample has some 90,000 clones, 80% to 90% seen once. Autoimmune disease history or systemic immunosuppression barred patients. Turning to this clone: Its matching antigen is unknown.

This TCR was sampled from an adult with an advanced solid tumor such as melanoma, head and neck, liver or kidney cancer. Here the sequenced sample was CD4+ or CD8+ T cells sorted from blood, taken in a trial of the OX40 agonist ivuxolimab.

Written as DNA, the CDR3 is TGTGCCAGCAGTCCCCGCGGAAGCACAGATACGCAGTATTTT. Its translation is CASSPRGSTDTQYF. This chain links TRBV5-4 with TRBJ2-3; unclear D gene. The germline gives CDR1 SGHNT, CDR2 YYREEE (reference sequence). V was cut by 5 bases and J by 0 bases, with 10 bases left in between. The length of the CDR3 is 14 residues.